This is a list of T cell receptor beta chains from one sample in a study of T-cell reconstitution after alpha-beta-depleted transplantation in children. TCRdb processed the PCR reads anew with MiXCR; each CDR3 protein has one entry. The table shows 60,000 to 80,000 distinct CDR3 sequences, with about 7.3% occurring only once. Sample: PBMCs from the stem cell graft donor, taken from the stem cell graft. These receptors originate from a human donor who donated a stem cell graft to a child with acute lymphoblastic leukemia. CDR3s include the opening cysteine and the closing phenylalanine or tryptophan. Each record gives: D gene, clone size, CDR3 length, V gene, J gene, CDR3 protein, CDR3 DNA. D genes are given only for firm matches. The size of a clone is reported for some rows only, either as once, few or many, or as a class for expanded clones.

d_call: -; clone_size: many; cdr3_length: 15; v_call: TRBV27; j_call: TRBJ1-1; cdr3_aa: CASSLGTGWSTEAFF; cdr3_nt: TGTGCCAGCAGTCTCGGGACGGGATGGAGCACTGAAGCTTTCTTT
d_call: TRBD2; clone_size: -; cdr3_length: 13; v_call: TRBV29-1; j_call: TRBJ2-1; cdr3_aa: CSAREGLEYEQFF; cdr3_nt: TGCAGCGCCCGAGAGGGACTAGAATATGAGCAGTTCTTC
d_call: -; clone_size: many; cdr3_length: 15; v_call: TRBV5-5; j_call: TRBJ1-2; cdr3_aa: CASSPPTATNYGYTF; cdr3_nt: TGTGCCAGCAGCCCGCCGACGGCCACGAACTATGGCTACACCTTC
d_call: -; clone_size: many; cdr3_length: 15; v_call: TRBV4-3; j_call: TRBJ1-5; cdr3_aa: CASSQVPTLEGPQHF; cdr3_nt: TGCGCCAGCAGCCAAGTCCCCACCCTGGAAGGGCCCCAGCATTTT
d_call: -; clone_size: many; cdr3_length: 13; v_call: TRBV7-3; j_call: TRBJ2-5; cdr3_aa: CASSWDFQETQYF; cdr3_nt: TGTGCCAGCAGCTGGGACTTCCAAGAGACCCAGTACTTC
d_call: -; clone_size: many; cdr3_length: 15; v_call: TRBV5-1; j_call: TRBJ2-3; cdr3_aa: CASSLTTSSTDTQYF; cdr3_nt: TGCGCCAGCAGCCTAACAACTTCTAGCACAGATACGCAGTATTTT
d_call: -; clone_size: -; cdr3_length: 17; v_call: TRBV3-1; j_call: TRBJ2-2; cdr3_aa: CASSPPHPLRNTGELFF; cdr3_nt: TGTGCCAGCAGCCCCCCCCACCCTCTACGGAACACCGGGGAGCTGTTTTTT
d_call: -; clone_size: -; cdr3_length: 14; v_call: TRBV12-3/TRBV12-4; j_call: TRBJ2-7; cdr3_aa: CASSLLSNSYEQYF; cdr3_nt: TGTGCCAGCAGTTTACTAAGCAACTCCTACGAGCAGTACTTC
d_call: -; clone_size: many; cdr3_length: 16; v_call: TRBV24-1; j_call: TRBJ1-2; cdr3_aa: CATSDQRREANYGYTF; cdr3_nt: TGTGCCACCAGTGATCAACGGCGAGAGGCTAACTATGGCTACACCTTC
d_call: -; clone_size: many; cdr3_length: 13; v_call: TRBV29-1; j_call: TRBJ1-2; cdr3_aa: CSVVGLNEYGYTF; cdr3_nt: TGCAGCGTTGTCGGACTGAATGAATATGGCTACACCTTC
d_call: -; clone_size: -; cdr3_length: 13; v_call: TRBV12-3/TRBV12-4; j_call: TRBJ2-7; cdr3_aa: CASSLRIRTRQYF; cdr3_nt: TGTGCCAGCAGTCTACGGATTAGGACTCGGCAGTACTTC
d_call: TRBD1; clone_size: many; cdr3_length: 15; v_call: TRBV5-1; j_call: TRBJ2-7; cdr3_aa: CASSLSGTGGHEQYF; cdr3_nt: TGCGCCAGCAGCCTATCCGGGACAGGGGGTCACGAGCAGTACTTC
d_call: -; clone_size: many; cdr3_length: 12; v_call: TRBV12-3/TRBV12-4; j_call: TRBJ1-1; cdr3_aa: CASSLTGSEAFF; cdr3_nt: TGTGCCAGCAGTTTAACGGGTTCTGAAGCTTTCTTT
d_call: -; clone_size: few; cdr3_length: 13; v_call: TRBV29-1; j_call: TRBJ1-1; cdr3_aa: CSAARLGHTEAFF; cdr3_nt: TGCAGCGCTGCTCGCCTGGGGCACACTGAAGCTTTCTTT
d_call: -; clone_size: -; cdr3_length: 13; v_call: TRBV5-1; j_call: TRBJ2-7; cdr3_aa: CASSFGGGYEQYF; cdr3_nt: TGCGCCAGCAGCTTCGGGGGTGGCTACGAGCAGTACTTC
d_call: -; clone_size: many; cdr3_length: 15; v_call: TRBV7-9; j_call: TRBJ2-6; cdr3_aa: CASSQPSSGANVLTF; cdr3_nt: TGTGCCAGCAGTCAACCTAGCTCTGGGGCCAACGTCCTGACTTTC
d_call: TRBD1; clone_size: few; cdr3_length: 16; v_call: TRBV12-3/TRBV12-4; j_call: TRBJ1-4; cdr3_aa: CASSLGTAATNEKLFF; cdr3_nt: TGTGCCAGCAGTTTGGGGACAGCAGCAACTAATGAAAAACTGTTTTTT
d_call: -; clone_size: many; cdr3_length: 13; v_call: TRBV6-6; j_call: TRBJ1-4; cdr3_aa: CASSRSTNEKLFF; cdr3_nt: TGTGCCAGCAGCAGGTCAACTAATGAAAAACTGTTTTTT
d_call: TRBD1; clone_size: many; cdr3_length: 16; v_call: TRBV12-3/TRBV12-4; j_call: TRBJ1-5; cdr3_aa: CASSPLDRGSNQPQHF; cdr3_nt: TGTGCCAGCAGTCCATTAGACAGGGGCAGCAATCAGCCCCAGCATTTT
d_call: -; clone_size: -; cdr3_length: 14; v_call: TRBV12-3/TRBV12-4; j_call: TRBJ2-7; cdr3_aa: CASSFGEPSREQYF; cdr3_nt: TGTGCCAGCAGTTTCGGGGAGCCATCCCGCGAGCAGTACTTC
d_call: TRBD2; clone_size: -; cdr3_length: 14; v_call: TRBV5-4; j_call: TRBJ2-7; cdr3_aa: CASSLGAGLYEQYF; cdr3_nt: TGTGCCAGCAGCTTGGGAGCGGGGCTGTACGAGCAGTACTTC
d_call: -; clone_size: -; cdr3_length: 15; v_call: TRBV29-1; j_call: TRBJ1-2; cdr3_aa: CSVAGPMTANYGYTF; cdr3_nt: TGCAGCGTTGCAGGGCCGATGACAGCTAACTATGGCTACACCTTC
d_call: -; clone_size: -; cdr3_length: 15; v_call: TRBV7-3; j_call: TRBJ2-7; cdr3_aa: CASSSQGQLSDEQYF; cdr3_nt: TGTGCCAGCAGCTCCCAGGGGCAACTTTCGGACGAGCAGTACTTC
d_call: TRBD2; clone_size: many; cdr3_length: 16; v_call: TRBV6-4; j_call: TRBJ2-1; cdr3_aa: CASSNLAGEGSNEQFF; cdr3_nt: TGTGCCAGCAGTAACCTGGCGGGAGAGGGGTCGAATGAGCAGTTCTTC
d_call: -; clone_size: many; cdr3_length: 14; v_call: TRBV6-5; j_call: TRBJ1-5; cdr3_aa: CASSTTGFNQPQHF; cdr3_nt: TGTGCCAGCAGTACTACAGGGTTCAATCAGCCCCAGCATTTT
d_call: -; clone_size: few; cdr3_length: 14; v_call: TRBV6-5; j_call: TRBJ2-2; cdr3_aa: CASTRLEGLGELFF; cdr3_nt: TGTGCCAGCACTCGACTAGAGGGGTTAGGGGAGCTGTTTTTT
d_call: -; clone_size: many; cdr3_length: 15; v_call: TRBV5-5; j_call: TRBJ2-1; cdr3_aa: CASSSRRGTYNEQFF; cdr3_nt: TGTGCCAGCAGCTCGAGGAGGGGCACCTACAATGAGCAGTTCTTC
d_call: TRBD1; clone_size: few; cdr3_length: 14; v_call: TRBV27; j_call: TRBJ1-5; cdr3_aa: CASSLGQGYQPQHF; cdr3_nt: TGTGCCAGCAGTTTGGGACAGGGGTATCAGCCCCAGCATTTT
d_call: -; clone_size: -; cdr3_length: 15; v_call: TRBV19; j_call: TRBJ1-5; cdr3_aa: CASSIGAEAWQPQHF; cdr3_nt: TGTGCCAGTAGTATTGGGGCGGAAGCCTGGCAGCCCCAGCATTTT
d_call: -; clone_size: many; cdr3_length: 15; v_call: TRBV10-3; j_call: TRBJ1-3; cdr3_aa: CAISPGLGGKNTIYF; cdr3_nt: TGTGCCATCAGTCCGGGCCTAGGGGGTAAAAACACCATATATTTT
d_call: -; clone_size: many; cdr3_length: 14; v_call: TRBV28; j_call: TRBJ1-2; cdr3_aa: CASSLRNFNYGYTF; cdr3_nt: TGTGCCAGCAGTTTAAGGAATTTTAACTATGGCTACACCTTC
d_call: -; clone_size: many; cdr3_length: 13; v_call: TRBV7-3; j_call: TRBJ2-1; cdr3_aa: CASSLTPSNEQFF; cdr3_nt: TGTGCCAGCAGCTTAACGCCTTCCAATGAGCAGTTCTTC
d_call: TRBD2; clone_size: few; cdr3_length: 15; v_call: TRBV4-2; j_call: TRBJ2-5; cdr3_aa: CASSQGPAGVETQYF; cdr3_nt: TGTGCCAGCAGCCAAGGACCAGCGGGGGTGGAGACCCAGTACTTC
d_call: TRBD2; clone_size: many; cdr3_length: 16; v_call: TRBV7-7; j_call: TRBJ2-1; cdr3_aa: CASSDRGAGGTNEQFF; cdr3_nt: TGTGCCAGCAGCGACCGAGGGGCGGGGGGGACGAATGAGCAGTTCTTC
d_call: -; clone_size: many; cdr3_length: 15; v_call: TRBV3-1; j_call: TRBJ1-3; cdr3_aa: CASSQDATTGNTIYF; cdr3_nt: TGTGCCAGCAGCCAAGATGCCACGACTGGAAACACCATATATTTT
d_call: TRBD2; clone_size: many; cdr3_length: 15; v_call: TRBV11-2; j_call: TRBJ2-1; cdr3_aa: CASSPLAVAYYEQFF; cdr3_nt: TGTGCCAGCAGCCCGCTAGCGGTCGCCTACTATGAGCAGTTCTTC
d_call: TRBD2; clone_size: many; cdr3_length: 15; v_call: TRBV7-2; j_call: TRBJ2-7; cdr3_aa: CASSPPGTNRYEQYF; cdr3_nt: TGTGCCAGCAGCCCCCCCGGGACTAACCGCTACGAGCAGTACTTC
d_call: -; clone_size: many; cdr3_length: 14; v_call: TRBV12-3/TRBV12-4; j_call: TRBJ1-1; cdr3_aa: CASSPGRVNTEAFF; cdr3_nt: TGTGCCAGCAGCCCGGGACGGGTGAACACTGAAGCTTTCTTT
d_call: -; clone_size: many; cdr3_length: 13; v_call: TRBV5-1; j_call: TRBJ2-7; cdr3_aa: CASSFAGVYEQYF; cdr3_nt: TGCGCCAGCAGCTTTGCTGGCGTGTACGAGCAGTACTTC
d_call: -; clone_size: many; cdr3_length: 13; v_call: TRBV5-1; j_call: TRBJ1-1; cdr3_aa: CASSLAVGTEAFF; cdr3_nt: TGCGCCAGCAGCTTGGCCGTAGGGACTGAAGCTTTCTTT
d_call: -; clone_size: -; cdr3_length: 13; v_call: TRBV2; j_call: TRBJ2-5; cdr3_aa: CASSAQYQETQYF; cdr3_nt: TGTGCCAGCAGTGCGCAGTACCAAGAGACCCAGTACTTC
d_call: -; clone_size: many; cdr3_length: 13; v_call: TRBV9; j_call: TRBJ1-5; cdr3_aa: CASSVEGIQPQHF; cdr3_nt: TGTGCCAGCAGCGTAGAGGGGATTCAGCCCCAGCATTTT
d_call: TRBD1; clone_size: many; cdr3_length: 18; v_call: TRBV28; j_call: TRBJ1-6; cdr3_aa: CASTRIDRVLDRNSPLHF; cdr3_nt: TGTGCCAGCACCCGGATTGACAGGGTCCTAGACCGGAATTCACCCCTCCACTTT
d_call: TRBD1; clone_size: -; cdr3_length: 16; v_call: TRBV24-1; j_call: TRBJ2-3; cdr3_aa: CATSDLGQGVTDTQYF; cdr3_nt: TGTGCCACCAGTGATTTAGGACAGGGAGTAACAGATACGCAGTATTTT
d_call: -; clone_size: -; cdr3_length: 16; v_call: TRBV20-1; j_call: TRBJ2-7; cdr3_aa: CSAREFDSEGLYEQYF; cdr3_nt: TGCAGTGCTAGAGAGTTCGACAGCGAGGGGCTCTACGAGCAGTACTTC
d_call: -; clone_size: many; cdr3_length: 16; v_call: TRBV5-1; j_call: TRBJ2-6; cdr3_aa: CASSLIQGSGANVLTF; cdr3_nt: TGCGCCAGCAGCTTGATTCAGGGATCTGGGGCCAACGTCCTGACTTTC
d_call: -; clone_size: many; cdr3_length: 14; v_call: TRBV9; j_call: TRBJ1-5; cdr3_aa: CASSVGDSNQPQHF; cdr3_nt: TGTGCCAGCAGCGTAGGGGACAGCAATCAGCCCCAGCATTTT
d_call: -; clone_size: many; cdr3_length: 12; v_call: TRBV5-6; j_call: TRBJ1-6; cdr3_aa: CASSLVNSPLHF; cdr3_nt: TGTGCCAGCAGCTTGGTTAATTCACCCCTCCACTTT
d_call: -; clone_size: many; cdr3_length: 17; v_call: TRBV4-3; j_call: TRBJ2-6; cdr3_aa: CASSQVSHFSGANVLTF; cdr3_nt: TGCGCCAGCAGCCAAGTGTCCCATTTCTCTGGGGCCAACGTCCTGACTTTC
d_call: -; clone_size: many; cdr3_length: 12; v_call: TRBV29-1; j_call: TRBJ2-5; cdr3_aa: CSVGDYRETQYF; cdr3_nt: TGCAGCGTTGGGGATTACAGGGAGACCCAGTACTTC
d_call: -; clone_size: many; cdr3_length: 14; v_call: TRBV12-3/TRBV12-4; j_call: TRBJ2-7; cdr3_aa: CASSLELFPYEQYF; cdr3_nt: TGTGCCAGCAGTTTAGAATTGTTCCCCTACGAGCAGTACTTC
d_call: TRBD1; clone_size: many; cdr3_length: 15; v_call: TRBV7-2; j_call: TRBJ2-5; cdr3_aa: CASSLVDRAQETQYF; cdr3_nt: TGTGCCAGCAGCTTAGTGGACAGGGCCCAAGAGACCCAGTACTTC
d_call: -; clone_size: many; cdr3_length: 13; v_call: TRBV20-1; j_call: TRBJ1-6; cdr3_aa: CSASLGLAGALHF; cdr3_nt: TGCAGTGCTAGTTTGGGACTCGCGGGGGCCCTCCACTTT
d_call: -; clone_size: many; cdr3_length: 14; v_call: TRBV11-2; j_call: TRBJ1-1; cdr3_aa: CASSSRAGGTEAFF; cdr3_nt: TGTGCCAGCAGCTCTAGGGCAGGTGGCACTGAAGCTTTCTTT
d_call: TRBD1; clone_size: -; cdr3_length: 17; v_call: TRBV27; j_call: TRBJ2-5; cdr3_aa: CASSLSGNRGRRETQYF; cdr3_nt: TGTGCCAGCAGTTTATCGGGAAACAGGGGGCGCCGGGAGACCCAGTACTTC